One and the same sample provided the 7 T cell receptor beta chains below, sequenced in a study of shared clonotypes between healthy human individuals (dated by TCRdb to the early 2020s). CD8 naive samples consisted of CD45RO-negative cells that were positively selected for CCR7, yielding a CD45RA+CCR7+ population without TemRA cells. The method behind the library was the immunoSEQ multiplex PCR assay. This immuneACCESS table, as held by TCRdb, lists in-frame sequences with V and J called but not all clones. Of the missing ones, under half trace to an unresolved V gene in checked studies; the others have no known cause. This sample gives millions of clones in total; about 95% of them show up just once. 1% to 1.3% of the sample is in the top ten clones. Sequences were obtained from naive CD8+ T cells sorted from blood. In light of the paper, this sample's cell subset or site label describes: CD45RA+CCR7+. Receptors originate from a man aged 18 to 35 in good health.

The V gene is TRBV6-1, the J gene TRBJ1-1; the D gene is possibly TRBD1 (5 bases). Germline assignment: CDR1 MNHNS and CDR2 SASEGT. Trimming shortened V by 1 base and J by 1 base, and 10 bases separated the two germline ends. CDR3 length: 15 residues. The DNA for the CDR3 is TGTGCCAGCAGTGAAGGGGGGGGGACGAACACTGAAGCTTTCTTT. This gives the protein CASSEGGGTNTEAFF.

The chain is built from TRBV5-1 and TRBJ1-1; D gene ambiguous. The CDR3 is 13 residues long. V was trimmed by 1 base and J by 0 bases, leaving 4 bases between them. The germline gives CDR1 SGHRS, CDR2 YFSETQ. CDR3 DNA: TGCGCCAGCAGCTTGTTCGTGAACACTGAAGCTTTCTTT. Translated, it gives CASSLFVNTEAFF. Supplemented by reference TRBV5-1 and TRBJ1-1, the full variable domain reads KAGVTQTPRYLIKTRGQQVTLSCSPISGHRSVSWYQQTPGQGLQFLFEYFSETQRNKGNFPGRFSGRQFSNSRSEMNVSTLELGDSALYLCASSLFVNTEAFFGQGTRLTVV.

The chain uses TRBV7-8 and TRBJ2-7; D gene unclear. The CDR3 totals 13 residues. In germline, CDR1 is SGHVS, CDR2 FQNEAQ. Trimming stripped 0 bases from V and 3 bases from J, with 6 bases between. In DNA form, the CDR3 reads TGTGCCAGCAGCTTAGCTCCGTACTACGAGCAGTACTTC. This gives the protein CASSLAPYYEQYF.

This sequence joins TRBV28 and TRBJ2-7, with TRBD2 as a possible D gene (6 bases). Germline-derived CDR1 and CDR2 are MDHEN and SYDVKM. The CDR3 is made up of 11 amino acids. With 8 bases removed from V and 9 bases from J, the gap between germline ends came to 14 bases. CDR3 nucleotide sequence: TGTGCCAGCGCCTTTAGGGGAGGGCAGTACTTC. This codes for CASAFRGGQYF.

This clone was detected only once. The chain uses TRBV7-9 and TRBJ2-7; 7 positions agree with TRBD1. Germline assignment: CDR1 SEHNR and CDR2 FQNEAQ (reference sequence). This CDR3 region has 13 residues. With V trimmed by 5 bases and J by 11 bases, 12 bases remained unmatched. Here the CDR3 reads CASSRPGTVEEYF. CDR3 nucleotide sequence: TGTGCCAGCAGCCGTCCCGGGACAGTGGAGGAGTACTTC.

The rearrangement joins TRBV13 to TRBJ1-6; 7 positions match TRBD1. Per germline, CDR1 PRHDT and CDR2 FYEKMQ (reference sequence). J gave up 6 bases and V 4 bases, and 9 bases lay outside the gene matches. The CDR3 loop spans 16 amino acids. The CDR3 sequence is CASSSQGEGANSPLHF. DNA for the CDR3: TGTGCCAGCAGCTCTCAGGGGGAGGGGGCTAATTCACCCCTCCACTTT.

The J gene is TRBJ2-3, the V gene TRBV7-8, with 14 positions matching TRBD2. Unmatched junction bases numbered 6, after V lost 4 bases and J lost 0 bases. Germline V gene lookup returns CDR1 SGHVS and CDR2 FQNEAQ. There are 18 residues in the CDR3. Written as DNA, the CDR3 is TGTGCCAGCAGCTACGGACTAGCGGGAGGACTTAGCACAGATACGCAGTATTTT. It translates to CASSYGLAGGLSTDTQYF.